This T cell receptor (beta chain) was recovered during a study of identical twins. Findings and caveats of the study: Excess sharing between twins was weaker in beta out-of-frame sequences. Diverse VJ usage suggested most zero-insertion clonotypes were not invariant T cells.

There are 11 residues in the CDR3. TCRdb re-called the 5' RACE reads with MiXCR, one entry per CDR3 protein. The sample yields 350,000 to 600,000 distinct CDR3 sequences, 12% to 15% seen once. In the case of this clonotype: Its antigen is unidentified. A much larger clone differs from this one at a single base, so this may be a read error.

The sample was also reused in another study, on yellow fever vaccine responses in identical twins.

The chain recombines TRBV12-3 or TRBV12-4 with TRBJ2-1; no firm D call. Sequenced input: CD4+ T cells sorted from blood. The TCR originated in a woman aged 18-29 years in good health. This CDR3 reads CDSSFANEQFF. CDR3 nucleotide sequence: TGTGACAGCAGTTTTGCCAATGAGCAGTTCTTC.